These T cell receptor beta chains were read from a single sample in a study of radiotherapy plus CTLA-4 blockade in lung cancer. Using immunoSEQ multiplex PCR, the repertoire was profiled, and TCRdb retains in-frame clones only, with some absent. The sample gives tens of thousands of clones, 73% of which show up once; 3.5% to 4% is in the top ten. The sequenced sample was peripheral blood, obtained from a patient treated with radiotherapy plus ipilimumab. The receptors shown here come from a human donor with non-small cell lung cancer who had a complete response to radiotherapy plus ipilimumab. CDR3s include the opening cysteine and the closing phenylalanine or tryptophan. The order of the fields is D gene, J gene, V gene, clone size, CDR3 protein, CDR3 DNA. The D gene is left open where the match is weak. Only some rows state a clone size, as once, few, many or a class for expanded clones.

D gene: -
J gene: TRBJ1-1
V gene: TRBV27
clone size: -
CDR3 protein: CASSLSASNTEAFF
CDR3 DNA: TGTGCCAGCAGTTTATCTGCGAGTAACACTGAAGCTTTCTTT

D gene: TRBD1
J gene: TRBJ1-4
V gene: TRBV6-1
clone size: -
CDR3 protein: CASSEPGGYEKLFF
CDR3 DNA: TGTGCCAGCAGTGAACCAGGGGGCTATGAAAAACTGTTTTTT

D gene: TRBD1
J gene: TRBJ2-1
V gene: TRBV15
clone size: -
CDR3 protein: CATSRVGQGANEQFF
CDR3 DNA: TGTGCCACCAGCAGAGTGGGACAGGGGGCCAATGAGCAGTTCTTC

D gene: -
J gene: TRBJ1-5
V gene: TRBV6-1
clone size: -
CDR3 protein: CASSEQVFNQPQHF
CDR3 DNA: TGTGCCAGCAGTGAACAGGTATTCAATCAGCCCCAGCATTTT

D gene: TRBD1
J gene: TRBJ2-7
V gene: TRBV28
clone size: -
CDR3 protein: CASRSPGGGSGYEQYF
CDR3 DNA: TGTGCCAGCAGATCCCCAGGGGGCGGCTCGGGCTACGAGCAGTACTTC

D gene: -
J gene: TRBJ2-1
V gene: TRBV5-4
clone size: -
CDR3 protein: CASSRGTNEQFF
CDR3 DNA: TGTGCCAGCAGCCGAGGGACTAATGAGCAGTTCTTC

D gene: -
J gene: TRBJ2-5
V gene: TRBV4-1
clone size: once
CDR3 protein: CASSQDWLAQETQYF
CDR3 DNA: TGCGCCAGCAGCCAAGATTGGTTGGCTCAAGAGACCCAGTACTTC

D gene: -
J gene: TRBJ2-7
V gene: TRBV7-2
clone size: -
CDR3 protein: CASSHGHEQYF
CDR3 DNA: TGTGCCAGCAGCCACGGTCACGAGCAGTACTTC

D gene: -
J gene: TRBJ2-7
V gene: TRBV6-5
clone size: -
CDR3 protein: CASRATRRLEQYF
CDR3 DNA: TGTGCCAGCAGGGCTACTAGAAGGCTCGAGCAGTACTTC

D gene: TRBD1
J gene: TRBJ1-2
V gene: TRBV19
clone size: -
CDR3 protein: CASSSQGNYGYTF
CDR3 DNA: TGTGCCAGTAGTTCACAGGGGAACTATGGCTACACCTTC

D gene: -
J gene: TRBJ1-6
V gene: TRBV27
clone size: once
CDR3 protein: CASRGEAVVSNSPLHF
CDR3 DNA: TGTGCCAGCAGGGGAGAAGCGGTCGTGTCTAATTCACCCCTCCACTTT

D gene: TRBD2
J gene: TRBJ2-7
V gene: TRBV18
clone size: few
CDR3 protein: CASSPGLAAYEQYF
CDR3 DNA: TGTGCCAGCTCACCAGGACTAGCGGCATACGAGCAGTACTTC

D gene: TRBD2
J gene: TRBJ2-5
V gene: TRBV2
clone size: -
CDR3 protein: CASRGLAGNEETQYF
CDR3 DNA: TGTGCCAGCAGAGGACTAGCGGGAAATGAAGAGACCCAGTACTTC

D gene: TRBD1
J gene: TRBJ1-3
V gene: TRBV2
clone size: few
CDR3 protein: CASGGQAFSGNTIYF
CDR3 DNA: TGTGCCAGCGGTGGACAGGCCTTCTCTGGAAACACCATATATTTT

D gene: TRBD1
J gene: TRBJ1-4
V gene: TRBV7-2
clone size: -
CDR3 protein: CASSLRGQPTNEKLFF
CDR3 DNA: TGTGCCAGCAGCTTGAGGGGGCAGCCAACTAATGAAAAACTGTTTTTT

D gene: TRBD1
J gene: TRBJ2-1
V gene: TRBV7-2
clone size: few
CDR3 protein: CASSSIYHRDRHYNEQFF
CDR3 DNA: TGTGCCAGCAGCTCAATTTATCACCGGGACAGGCACTACAATGAGCAGTTCTTC

D gene: TRBD2
J gene: TRBJ2-5
V gene: TRBV28
clone size: -
CDR3 protein: CASSYSGRRSETQYF
CDR3 DNA: TGTGCCAGCAGCTATAGCGGGAGGAGGTCAGAGACCCAGTACTTC

D gene: -
J gene: TRBJ1-5
V gene: TRBV29-1
clone size: -
CDR3 protein: CSVAGSASNQPQHF
CDR3 DNA: TGCAGCGTTGCCGGGTCCGCTAGCAATCAGCCCCAGCATTTT

D gene: TRBD2
J gene: TRBJ2-3
V gene: TRBV7-9
clone size: few
CDR3 protein: CASSLARTSGSTDTQYF
CDR3 DNA: TGTGCCAGCAGCTTAGCGCGGACTAGCGGGAGCACAGATACGCAGTATTTT

D gene: -
J gene: TRBJ1-5
V gene: TRBV16
clone size: -
CDR3 protein: CASSQTGTRDNQPQHF
CDR3 DNA: TGTGCCAGCAGCCAGACCGGGACAAGAGACAATCAGCCCCAGCATTTT

D gene: -
J gene: TRBJ2-7
V gene: TRBV28
clone size: few
CDR3 protein: CASSMGREQYF
CDR3 DNA: TGTGCCAGCTCCATGGGGAGGGAGCAGTACTTC

D gene: TRBD1
J gene: TRBJ1-1
V gene: TRBV7-9
clone size: -
CDR3 protein: CASSLQGQGLAAEAFF
CDR3 DNA: TGTGCCAGCAGCTTACAGGGACAGGGATTAGCGGCCGAAGCTTTCTTT

D gene: -
J gene: TRBJ1-6
V gene: TRBV5-1
clone size: -
CDR3 protein: CASSLLDSPLHF
CDR3 DNA: TGCGCCAGCAGCTTACTAGATTCACCCCTCCACTTT

D gene: TRBD1
J gene: TRBJ2-2
V gene: TRBV19
clone size: medium-sized
CDR3 protein: CASRRLIQGAGGELFF
CDR3 DNA: TGTGCCAGTAGACGGCTAATACAGGGGGCGGGCGGGGAGCTGTTTTTT

D gene: -
J gene: TRBJ2-1
V gene: TRBV18
clone size: -
CDR3 protein: CASSQGVGEQFF
CDR3 DNA: TGTGCCAGCTCACAGGGGGTAGGTGAGCAGTTCTTC

D gene: TRBD2
J gene: TRBJ2-1
V gene: TRBV4-2
clone size: -
CDR3 protein: CASSLYGRLATYNEQFF
CDR3 DNA: TGTGCCAGCAGCCTATACGGGAGGCTAGCGACCTACAATGAGCAGTTCTTC

D gene: -
J gene: TRBJ2-3
V gene: TRBV6-5
clone size: -
CDR3 protein: CASSYSDYTDTQYF
CDR3 DNA: TGTGCCAGCAGTTACTCAGACTACACAGATACGCAGTATTTT

D gene: TRBD1
J gene: TRBJ2-7
V gene: TRBV15
clone size: -
CDR3 protein: CATSRVLTGDHYEQYF
CDR3 DNA: TGTGCCACCAGCAGAGTACTGACAGGGGATCACTACGAGCAGTACTTC

D gene: -
J gene: TRBJ1-3
V gene: TRBV7-9
clone size: -
CDR3 protein: CASSGLATELSGNTIYF
CDR3 DNA: TGTGCCAGCAGCGGCCTGGCGACTGAGCTTTCTGGAAACACCATATATTTT

D gene: TRBD2
J gene: TRBJ2-3
V gene: TRBV29-1
clone size: -
CDR3 protein: CSVITSARTDTQYF
CDR3 DNA: TGCAGCGTTATTACTAGCGCCCGCACAGATACGCAGTATTTT

D gene: -
J gene: TRBJ2-4
V gene: TRBV6-4
clone size: -
CDR3 protein: CASSGAGAGDLAKNIQYF
CDR3 DNA: TGTGCCAGCAGTGGGGCAGGGGCGGGTGATTTAGCCAAAAACATTCAGTACTTC

D gene: -
J gene: TRBJ1-1
V gene: TRBV27
clone size: -
CDR3 protein: CASSSTRSGLGGTEAFF
CDR3 DNA: TGTGCCAGCAGTTCAACTCGGTCAGGGCTAGGGGGCACTGAAGCTTTCTTT

D gene: -
J gene: TRBJ1-2
V gene: TRBV6-5
clone size: -
CDR3 protein: CASSYTDTYGYTF
CDR3 DNA: TGTGCCAGCAGTTACACCGACACCTATGGCTACACCTTC

D gene: -
J gene: TRBJ2-6
V gene: TRBV5-1
clone size: -
CDR3 protein: CASAITGSSGANVLTF
CDR3 DNA: TGCGCCAGCGCCATCACGGGGTCCTCTGGGGCCAACGTCCTGACTTTC

D gene: -
J gene: TRBJ2-2
V gene: TRBV4-3
clone size: -
CDR3 protein: CASSQAQGANTGELFF
CDR3 DNA: TGCGCCAGCAGCCAAGCCCAGGGCGCGAACACCGGGGAGCTGTTTTTT

D gene: -
J gene: TRBJ1-2
V gene: TRBV7-9
clone size: few
CDR3 protein: CASSSTAVYGYTF
CDR3 DNA: TGTGCCAGCAGCTCCACGGCGGTCTATGGCTACACCTTC

D gene: TRBD1
J gene: TRBJ1-2
V gene: TRBV6-5
clone size: once
CDR3 protein: CASSYSTGGYGYTF
CDR3 DNA: TGTGCCAGCAGTTACTCGACAGGGGGCTATGGCTACACCTTC

D gene: -
J gene: TRBJ1-2
V gene: TRBV28
clone size: -
CDR3 protein: CASRAGANYGYTF
CDR3 DNA: TGTGCCAGCAGGGCAGGGGCCAACTATGGCTACACCTTC

D gene: TRBD1
J gene: TRBJ1-2
V gene: TRBV2
clone size: -
CDR3 protein: CASRTGGDYGYTF
CDR3 DNA: TGTGCCAGCAGGACAGGGGGCGACTATGGCTACACCTTC

D gene: TRBD2
J gene: TRBJ2-7
V gene: TRBV7-8
clone size: -
CDR3 protein: CASSLAHSGGAYEQYF
CDR3 DNA: TGTGCCAGCAGCTTAGCGCACAGCGGGGGGGCCTACGAGCAGTACTTC

D gene: TRBD1
J gene: TRBJ2-2
V gene: TRBV25-1
clone size: once
CDR3 protein: CASRGQGAPGELFF
CDR3 DNA: TGTGCCAGCAGAGGACAGGGGGCGCCCGGGGAGCTGTTTTTT

D gene: TRBD2
J gene: TRBJ2-7
V gene: TRBV2
clone size: -
CDR3 protein: CASSVWTSGRGGEQYF
CDR3 DNA: TGTGCCAGCAGTGTCTGGACTAGCGGGAGGGGAGGGGAGCAGTACTTC

D gene: TRBD2
J gene: TRBJ2-1
V gene: TRBV27
clone size: -
CDR3 protein: CASSPLAGGYNEQFF
CDR3 DNA: TGTGCCAGCAGCCCCCTAGCGGGGGGTTACAATGAGCAGTTCTTC

D gene: -
J gene: TRBJ2-5
V gene: TRBV29-1
clone size: -
CDR3 protein: CSVFPGSQETQYF
CDR3 DNA: TGCAGCGTTTTTCCGGGATCCCAAGAGACCCAGTACTTC

D gene: -
J gene: TRBJ1-4
V gene: TRBV4-1
clone size: few
CDR3 protein: CASSQSGRGGNEKLFF
CDR3 DNA: TGCGCCAGCAGCCAATCGGGGAGGGGCGGGAATGAAAAACTGTTTTTT

D gene: -
J gene: TRBJ2-7
V gene: TRBV5-1
clone size: -
CDR3 protein: CASTQTGYEQYF
CDR3 DNA: TGCGCCAGCACCCAGACAGGCTACGAGCAGTACTTC

D gene: -
J gene: TRBJ2-3
V gene: TRBV5-1
clone size: -
CDR3 protein: CASSLVARSGTSTDTQYF
CDR3 DNA: TGCGCCAGCAGCTTGGTGGCACGTAGCGGAACTAGCACAGATACGCAGTATTTT

D gene: TRBD1
J gene: TRBJ2-7
V gene: TRBV6-1
clone size: -
CDR3 protein: CASIKGANSPYEQYF
CDR3 DNA: TGTGCCAGCATCAAGGGGGCAAACTCTCCCTACGAGCAGTACTTC

D gene: TRBD1
J gene: TRBJ2-7
V gene: TRBV5-6
clone size: -
CDR3 protein: CASRDRTSYEQYF
CDR3 DNA: TGTGCCTCCAGGGACAGAACCTCCTACGAGCAGTACTTC

D gene: -
J gene: TRBJ2-5
V gene: TRBV4-1
clone size: -
CDR3 protein: CASSQDIHPLGRKETQYF
CDR3 DNA: TGCGCCAGCAGCCAAGATATACACCCTCTCGGGAGAAAAGAGACCCAGTACTTC

D gene: -
J gene: TRBJ1-5
V gene: TRBV6-1
clone size: -
CDR3 protein: CASSAHPQGQPQHF
CDR3 DNA: TGTGCCAGCAGCGCCCATCCACAGGGTCAGCCCCAGCATTTT

D gene: -
J gene: TRBJ1-1
V gene: TRBV5-1
clone size: few
CDR3 protein: CASSVGGATEAFF
CDR3 DNA: TGCGCCAGCAGCGTGGGTGGGGCCACTGAAGCTTTCTTT

D gene: -
J gene: TRBJ1-4
V gene: TRBV18
clone size: -
CDR3 protein: CASSWEDSTNEKLFF
CDR3 DNA: TGTGCCAGCTCTTGGGAGGACTCAACTAATGAAAAACTGTTTTTT

D gene: -
J gene: TRBJ1-1
V gene: TRBV28
clone size: -
CDR3 protein: CASSLQGSTEAFF
CDR3 DNA: TGTGCCAGCAGTTTACAGGGCAGCACTGAAGCTTTCTTT